A single sample gave rise to the 16 T cell receptor beta chains below, sequenced in a study of T-cell reconstitution after alpha-beta-depleted transplantation in children. The authors prepared the TCRbeta library with unique molecular identifiers. TCRdb re-called the PCR reads with MiXCR, one entry per CDR3 protein. This sample carries approximately 17,000 distinct CDR3 sequences, roughly 7.6% of them seen once, and the ten largest clones take 36%. The sample consisted of PBMCs, mostly from graft donor cells, taken 60 days after TCRalphabeta/CD19-depleted stem cell transplant. The receptors stem from a boy younger than two who had a stem cell transplant for Wiskott-Aldrich syndrome, so the T cells may come from the graft donor.

This clonotype was counted at least ten times. J is TRBJ2-1 and V is TRBV7-9; D might be TRBD1 or TRBD2, each matching 5 bases. The CDR3 runs 14 residues. V was pared by 5 bases and J by 8 bases, with 16 bases between. Germline CDR1 and CDR2: SEHNR and FQNEAQ (reference sequence). The CDR3 sequence: CASSRIYGDDEQFF. The CDR3 DNA follows: TGTGCCAGCAGCCGAATATATGGGGACGATGAGCAGTTCTTC.

This clonotype has at least ten counts. For the CDR3, the DNA is TGTGCCAGCAGCTTAGGAGACCTGGGACCAAACTACAATGAGCAGTTCTTC. Translating gives CASSLGDLGPNYNEQFF. This chain uses TRBV7-9 with TRBJ2-1; either TRBD1 or TRBD2 may supply D (5 bases each). The V gene lost 1 base and the J gene lost 3 bases, with 16 bases spanning the gap. The CDR3 sequence is 17 residues long. Germline V gene sequence: CDR1 SEHNR, CDR2 FQNEAQ (reference sequence).

At least ten counts were recorded for this clonotype. One junction end disagrees with the germline gene, perhaps due to a read error. The genes are TRBV5-1 and TRBJ2-1; 8 positions agree with TRBD2. Germline CDR1 and CDR2: SGHRS and YFSETQ. The CDR3 runs to 14 residues. The CDR3 DNA is TGCGCCACCAGCCCGGCGGGAGGCGGCGATGAGCAGTTCTTC. Translating it yields CATSPAGGGDEQFF.

This clonotype was counted at least ten times. The V call is TRBV18, the J call TRBJ2-2, with D perhaps matching TRBD2 (6 bases). In germline, CDR1 is KGHSH, CDR2 LQKENI. V lost 2 bases and J 4 bases, leaving 14 bases between the germline ends. There are 16 residues in the CDR3. The CDR3 reads CASSPYVLGGTGELFF. In nucleotides, the CDR3 is TGTGCCAGCTCACCATACGTCTTGGGAGGCACCGGGGAGCTGTTTTTT.

This clonotype was seen only a few times. CDR3 protein: CASSQERGGPYEQYF. The CDR3 DNA follows: TGCGCCAGCAGCCAAGAACGGGGAGGGCCCTACGAGCAGTACTTC. The V and J genes are TRBV4-1 and TRBJ2-7; 7 positions match TRBD2. The CDR3 runs 15 residues. The V gene end was trimmed by 0 bases and the J gene end by 2 bases; junction bases not matched to a gene: 4. CDR1 MGHRA and CDR2 YSYEKL come from the germline V gene.

Relative to its sample, this clonotype is large. The chain couples TRBV7-9 to TRBJ1-1; no firm D call. This CDR3 has 13 residues. V lost 2 bases, J lost 3 bases, and 7 bases lay in between. Germline CDR1 is SEHNR and CDR2 is FQNEAQ (reference sequence). CDR3 nucleotide sequence: TGTGCCAGCAGCTTATTTGTGGACACTGAAGCTTTCTTT. It codes for CASSLFVDTEAFF.

This clonotype was counted a few times. The chain employs TRBV28 and TRBJ2-7, with unresolved D. The ends were cut back, 5 bases at V and 7 bases at J, with 18 bases in the middle. The germline V gene has CDR1 MDHEN and CDR2 SYDVKM. The CDR3 totals 14 residues. The DNA of the CDR3 is TGTGCCAGCAGTCCCCCCTTAGAGTTGAGGGAGCAGTACTTC. Encoded protein: CASSPPLELREQYF.

The chain recombines TRBV7-2 with TRBJ2-2; the D is unclear. The germline V gene encodes CDR1 SGHTA and CDR2 FQGNSA. This CDR3 has 16 amino acids. Trimming left V 1 base short and J 0 bases short, with 9 bases between. Here the CDR3 DNA reads TGTGCCAGCAGCTTAGTCGCGGTGCCGAACACCGGGGAGCTGTTTTTT. Amino acid sequence: CASSLVAVPNTGELFF.

This clonotype was recorded many times. This chain joins TRBV20-1 and TRBJ2-5; TRBD2 agrees at 12 bases. The CDR3 is 16 amino acids. Trimming at V came to 1 base and at J to 4 bases, leaving 7 bases not matched to a gene. The germline gives CDR1 DFQATT, CDR2 SNEGSKA (reference sequence). The CDR3 here is CSARVRTSGNVETQYF. The CDR3 bases are TGCAGTGCTAGAGTTCGGACTAGCGGGAACGTAGAGACCCAGTACTTC.

This clonotype was seen only a few times. The chain carries TRBV6-1 and TRBJ2-1, with D possibly TRBD2 on 5 matching bases. V lost 5 bases to trimming and J lost 3 bases, with 8 bases between them. The CDR3 is 13 amino acids. Germline CDR1 is MNHNS and CDR2 is SASEGT. Here the CDR3 DNA reads TGTGCCAGCAGTATCGGGATCTACAATGAGCAGTTCTTC. Amino acid sequence: CASSIGIYNEQFF.

This clonotype was recorded at least ten times. The V and J genes are TRBV20-1 and TRBJ2-1; unclear D gene. Germline V gene data show CDR1 as DFQATT and CDR2 as SNEGSKA (reference sequence). The CDR3 length is 12 residues. The V end was cut by 7 bases, the J end by 0 bases, with 7 bases between. For the CDR3, the DNA is TGCAGTGGTCCCAGCTCCTACAATGAGCAGTTCTTC. Translated: CSGPSSYNEQFF.

This clonotype occurred many times. This chain connects TRBV30 to TRBJ1-1, with a tentative D call TRBD1 (5 bases). The V gene lost 5 bases and the J gene lost 1 base, with 11 bases spanning the gap. CDR1 GTSNPN and CDR2 SVGIG come from the germline V gene (reference sequence). The CDR3 contains 13 residues. CDR3 sequence reads: CAWDKGENTEAFF. CDR3 DNA sequence: TGTGCCTGGGACAAAGGGGAGAACACTGAAGCTTTCTTT.

This clonotype was recorded many times. The chain is built from TRBV5-1 and TRBJ2-3; 8 positions match TRBD1. There are 16 residues in the CDR3. J was trimmed by 4 bases and V by 1 base; bases with no gene match: 8. In germline, CDR1 is SGHRS, CDR2 YFSETQ. The CDR3: CASSLSRTGLPDTQYF. CDR3 in DNA: TGCGCCAGCAGCTTGAGCCGGACAGGGCTCCCAGATACGCAGTATTTT. Full variable domain (outside the CDR3, taken from reference TRBV5-1 and TRBJ2-3): KAGVTQTPRYLIKTRGQQVTLSCSPISGHRSVSWYQQTPGQGLQFLFEYFSETQRNKGNFPGRFSGRQFSNSRSEMNVSTLELGDSALYLCASSLSRTGLPDTQYFGPGTRLTVL.

This clonotype was recorded at least ten times. V is TRBV7-2 and J is TRBJ2-5, with D perhaps given as TRBD1 or TRBD2 (5 bases each). In germline, CDR1 is SGHTA, CDR2 FQGNSA. Trimming shortened V by 0 bases and J by 3 bases, and 11 bases separated the two germline ends. There are 15 residues in the CDR3. The chain's CDR3 is CASSLAGTNKETQYF. For the CDR3, the DNA is TGTGCCAGCAGCTTAGCGGGGACCAATAAAGAGACCCAGTACTTC.

This clonotype was counted at least ten times. For the CDR3, the DNA is TGTGCCAGCAGTTTAGCGGGAGGGCTCGAGCAGTTCTTC. Protein product: CASSLAGGLEQFF. The rearrangement links TRBV12-3 or TRBV12-4 to TRBJ2-1, with TRBD2 matching over 7 bases. V lost 0 bases to trimming and J lost 10 bases; unmatched junction nucleotides: 3. The CDR3 is made up of 13 amino acids.

This clonotype was counted between two and nine times. The V call is TRBV6-2 or TRBV6-3, the J call TRBJ1-2; 7 nucleotides align to TRBD1. The CDR3 is made up of 16 amino acids. Unmatched junction bases numbered 10, after V lost 5 bases and J lost 1 base. CDR1 is MNHEY and CDR2 is SVGEGT in the germline V gene. The CDR3 region is CASSRKAGQVNYGYTF. The CDR3 DNA reads as TGTGCCAGCAGTCGGAAGGCTGGACAGGTTAACTATGGCTACACCTTC.